In this sample, the clone carrying this T cell receptor beta chain turned up a few times. V dropped 6 bases and J dropped 1; count of bases not matched to a gene: 2. This CDR3 has 13 residues. Germline V lookup: CDR1 DFQATT, CDR2 SNEGSKA (reference sequence). TCRdb itself ran the reads through MiXCR, one entry per CDR3 protein. The sample holds fewer than 200,000 distinct CDR3 sequences, approximately 15% seen once. This sample stems from a study of T cell repertoires in cytomegalovirus infection. The sequence came from a human donor in good health (CMV status not recorded). Some clones in this sample may be carry-over from other donors' samples. Sequencing was carried out using PBMCs. The V and J genes are TRBV20-1 and TRBJ2-7; TRBD2 matches 11 bases. CDR3 bases: TGCAGTGCCTGGACTAGCGGGTCCTACGAGCAGTACTTC. Its protein is CSAWTSGSYEQYF.